The 7 T cell receptor beta chains below all came from one sample that was sequenced in a study of cytomegalovirus exposure and HLA in healthy donors. Some clones are missing from TCRdb's copy, which holds only in-frame ones; the method was immunoSEQ multiplex PCR. The table records 130,000 to 150,000 clones, around 89% of them present only once. Sequencing was carried out using PBMCs. These receptors were collected from a woman under 40 in good health and CMV-seropositive.

The rearrangement joins TRBV5-1 to TRBJ1-6; 8 bases map to TRBD1. Germline values: CDR1 SGHRS, CDR2 YFSETQ. This CDR3 comprises 15 residues. J lost 10 bases, V lost 4 bases, and 10 bases had no gene match. The CDR3 coding sequence is TGCGCCAGCAGCCAAGACAGGGGCAGGCGGTCACCCCTCCACTTT. Its protein is CASSQDRGRRSPLHF.

This chain joins TRBV6-5 and TRBJ2-3, with a tentative D call TRBD2 (6 bases). The length of the CDR3 is 16 residues. The germline CDR1 and CDR2 sequences are MNHEY and SVGAGI. The ends were cut back, 0 bases at V and 4 bases at J, with 14 bases in the middle. The DNA for the CDR3 is TGTGCCAGCAGTTACTCCACCTGGGGGGAAGCAGATACGCAGTATTTT. Amino acid sequence: CASSYSTWGEADTQYF.

The chain joins TRBV5-1 to TRBJ2-7, with TRBD2 matching 7 bases. The CDR3 runs to 13 residues. Trimming took 2 bases from V and 6 from J; bases not matched to a gene: 5. The germline V gene encodes CDR1 SGHRS and CDR2 YFSETQ. CDR3 DNA sequence: TGCGCCAGCAGCTTAGCGGGGCGTCTCGAGCAGTACTTC. As protein: CASSLAGRLEQYF.

The chain couples TRBV6-1 to TRBJ1-5; 8 bases align to TRBD1. The J segment lost 5 bases and the V segment lost 0 bases, leaving 6 bases of the junction unmatched. The CDR3 length is 16 residues. CDR1 is MNHNS, CDR2 SASEGT, per germline. The DNA of the CDR3 is TGTGCCAGCAGTGAAGCTCTAAGACAGGGGTATCAGCCCCAGCATTTT. It codes for CASSEALRQGYQPQHF.

The CDR3: CSAEDRGPLDGYTF. The CDR3 DNA sequence: TGCAGCGCCGAAGACAGGGGGCCCCTTGACGGCTACACCTTC. The rearrangement uses TRBV29-1 and TRBJ1-2, with 10 nucleotides matching TRBD1. V shed 7 bases, J shed 8 bases, and the junction held 13 bases outside the gene matches. CDR3 length equals 14 residues. The germline V gene has CDR1 SQVTM and CDR2 ANQGSEA.

This chain connects TRBV20-1 to TRBJ2-7; the D gene is possibly TRBD1 (5 bases). This CDR3 has 11 amino acids. Germline assignment: CDR1 DFQATT and CDR2 SNEGSKA (reference sequence). V was pared by 5 bases and J by 5 bases, with 10 bases between. In nucleotides, the CDR3 is TGCAGTGCTCGACAGCACCACGAGCAGTACTTC. This encodes CSARQHHEQYF.

This clone appeared a single time. V is TRBV7-9 and J is TRBJ2-2; D might be TRBD2 (5 bases). Deletions cut 8 bases from V and 7 bases from J, with 14 bases between. CDR1 is SEHNR, CDR2 FQNEAQ, per germline (reference sequence). The CDR3 consists of 13 residues. The CDR3, as DNA: TGTGCCAGCTTAGGGCTAGCTGGCGGGGAGCTGTTTTTT. It translates to CASLGLAGGELFF.